Listed here are 8 T cell receptor beta chains from one sample, sequenced in a study of human T cells and chemical hapten exposure (dated by TCRdb to the early 2020s). The time point label on this specimen signifies: pre-sensitization, week 0. The treatment or condition label corresponds to: therapeutic diphenylcyclopropenone sensitization with weekly scalp DPC. The receptor library was made with RACE. The sample was run on a NextSeq 500. TCRdb handled the public reads itself, with Q25 trimming in fastp and clone calling in MiXCR, and kept productive beta chains. Every distinct CDR3 protein forms one entry, paired with its most common genes and DNA. This sample holds under 300,000 distinct CDR3 sequences; roughly 8% were observed only once. Roughly 1.2% of the sample rests with the top ten. The starting material was whole blood, obtained in connection with sensitization to the hapten diphenylcyclopropenone (DPC). The receptors come from a man younger than 30 with alopecia areata. Some clones in this sample may be carry-over from other donors' samples.

This clonotype was counted a few times. The chain carries TRBV11-2 and TRBJ2-5; maybe TRBD2 (5 bases). Germline lookup yields CDR1 SGHAT and CDR2 FQNNGV. The CDR3 covers 13 residues. V was trimmed by 2 bases and J by 2 bases, leaving 6 bases between them. CDR3 sequence (DNA): TGTGCCAGCAGCTTACGCGGGCAAGAGACCCAGTACTTC. Translated: CASSLRGQETQYF.

CDR3 region: CASSQGRGRQSKNIQYF. The CDR3 DNA is TGCGCCAGCAGCCAAGGTCGCGGCAGACAGTCCAAAAACATTCAGTACTTC. This chain uses TRBV4-1 with TRBJ2-4; tentatively, D is TRBD1 (5 bases). The V end lost 1 base, the J end lost 2 bases, and 15 bases lay between the germline ends. Germline assignment: CDR1 MGHRA and CDR2 YSYEKL. This CDR3 is built from 17 residues.

This rearrangement joins TRBV11-2 to TRBJ2-2; 11 positions match TRBD1. In germline, CDR1 is SGHAT, CDR2 FQNNGV. The CDR3 consists of 15 residues. Trimming took 4 bases from V and 4 from J; bases not matched to a gene: 2. The CDR3 spells CASSSGTGGTGELFF. The CDR3 region has the DNA TGTGCCAGCAGCTCCGGGACAGGGGGCACCGGGGAGCTGTTTTTT.

CDR3 loop: CATSEAGWETQYF. CDR3 DNA sequence: TGTGCCACCTCGGAAGCGGGCTGGGAGACCCAGTACTTC. V is TRBV24-1 and J is TRBJ2-5, with D maybe TRBD2 (6 bases). CDR1 and CDR2 (germline): KGHDR, SFDVKD. The germline V and J ends were trimmed by 9 bases and 5 bases, with 15 bases remaining between them. There are 13 residues in the CDR3.

The chain joins TRBV19 to TRBJ1-5; no firm D call. V lost 7 bases to trimming and J lost 4 bases, with 17 bases between them. Germline CDR1 LNHDA, CDR2 SQIVND (reference sequence). The CDR3 is 15 residues long. The CDR3 protein is CASTGWAGFNQPQHF. The CDR3 bases are TGTGCCAGTACCGGGTGGGCAGGATTTAATCAGCCCCAGCATTTT.

This clonotype appeared many times. This sequence joins TRBV10-1 and TRBJ2-1; 11 nucleotides line up with TRBD2. With 6 bases clipped from V and 7 bases from J, the junction kept 8 bases outside the gene matches. The CDR3 consists of 15 residues. Germline CDR1 reads WNHNN; CDR2 reads SYGVQD (reference sequence). The CDR3 nucleotides are TGCGCCAGCAGCCAAACCGGGACTAGCGGTAATGAGCAGTTCTTC. It is translated as CASSQTGTSGNEQFF.

At least ten counts were recorded for this clonotype. The V gene is TRBV9, the J gene TRBJ2-3; D uncertain. This CDR3 comprises 13 residues. Trimming cost V 6 bases and J 0 bases, with 8 bases left between them. Germline V gene data show CDR1 as SGDLS and CDR2 as YYNGEE. The CDR3 is CASNKISTDTQYF. The CDR3 nucleotides read TGTGCCAGCAACAAAATTAGCACAGATACGCAGTATTTT.

There are many counts of this clonotype. The V gene is TRBV2, the J gene TRBJ2-1; D may be TRBD1 or TRBD2 (5 bases each). This CDR3 has 14 amino acids. The V end lost 6 bases, the J end lost 10 bases, and 19 bases lay between the germline ends. The germline gives CDR1 SNHLY, CDR2 FYNNEI. CDR3 region: CASSERLTGTEQFF. In DNA, the CDR3 is TGTGCCAGCAGCGAGAGACTGACCGGGACCGAGCAGTTCTTC.